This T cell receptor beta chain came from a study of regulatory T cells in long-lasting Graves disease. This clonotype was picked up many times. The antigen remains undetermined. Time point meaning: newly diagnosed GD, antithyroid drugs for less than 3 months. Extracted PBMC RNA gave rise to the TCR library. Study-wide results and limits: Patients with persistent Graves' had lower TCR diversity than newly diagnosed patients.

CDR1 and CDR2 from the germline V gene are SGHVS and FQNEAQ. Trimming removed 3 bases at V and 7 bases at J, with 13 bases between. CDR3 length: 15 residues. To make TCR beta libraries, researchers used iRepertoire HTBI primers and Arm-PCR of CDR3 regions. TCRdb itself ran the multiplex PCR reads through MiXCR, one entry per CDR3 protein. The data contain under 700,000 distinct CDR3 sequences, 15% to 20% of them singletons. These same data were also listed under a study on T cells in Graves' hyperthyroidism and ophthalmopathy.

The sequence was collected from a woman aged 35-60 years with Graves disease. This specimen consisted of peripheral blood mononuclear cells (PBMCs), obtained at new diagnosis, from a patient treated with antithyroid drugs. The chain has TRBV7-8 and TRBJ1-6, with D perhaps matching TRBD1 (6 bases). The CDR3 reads CASSLDEGVNSPLHF. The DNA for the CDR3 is TGTGCCAGCAGCTTGGATGAGGGGGTCAATTCACCCCTCCACTTT.